This record looks at one T cell receptor (beta chain) sequence and its context. Its target is not known. CDR1 is SGHNT, CDR2 YYREEE, per germline (reference sequence). This CDR3 comprises 15 residues. V was shortened by 3 bases and J by 1 base, with 12 bases between the two germline ends. The library targeted TCRbeta and was prepared with unique molecular identifiers. Each CDR3 protein gets one entry after TCRdb re-called the PCR reads with MiXCR. This sample yields around 440,000 distinct CDR3 sequences, of which more than 9% are seen a single time; 2% to 2.5% belongs to the top ten. The data are from a study of T-cell reconstitution after alpha-beta-depleted transplantation in children. Study-level results: It was reported that alpha-beta T cells came from several hundred expanded graft clones (about two months after transplant). TCRbeta diversity was high at day 60 in some patients (a result of surviving recipient T cells and thymic progenitors).

The TCR sequence derives from a child aged 2 to 9 with inherited bone marrow failure, due to receive a stem cell transplant. Sequencing was performed on PBMCs, taken before TCRalphabeta/CD19-depleted stem cell transplant. The V gene is TRBV5-4, the J gene TRBJ2-3; D remains ambiguous. The chain's CDR3 is CASSWEGQGTDTQYF. CDR3 in DNA: TGTGCCAGCAGCTGGGAAGGGCAGGGCACAGATACGCAGTATTTT. Full variable domain (rest looked up from reference TRBV5-4 and TRBJ2-3): ETGVTQSPTHLIKTRGQQVTLRCSSQSGHNTVSWYQQALGQGPQFIFQYYREEENGRGNFPPRFSGLQFPNYSSELNVNALELDDSALYLCASSWEGQGTDTQYFGPGTRLTVL.